The entry below describes one TCR beta chain. In germline, CDR1 is SEHNR, CDR2 FQNEAQ (reference sequence). V lost 5 bases to trimming and J lost 12 bases; unmatched junction nucleotides: 7. The CDR3 runs 12 residues. Clones were read by immunoSEQ multiplex PCR, and TCRdb kept only the in-frame ones, dropping some. Of around 500,000 clones in the sample, 80% to 90% were seen once. These data originate in a study of blood T cell repertoires in COVID-19. This receptor was taken from a human donor in a cohort sampled during active COVID-19. This sequence joins TRBV7-9 and TRBJ2-3; 8 nucleotides line up with TRBD1. The sequenced material came from peripheral blood. The CDR3 coding sequence is TGTGCCAGCAGCCAAGACAGGGGTCCTCAGTATTTT. Its protein product is CASSQDRGPQYF.